This entry lists 17 T cell receptor beta chains sequenced from one sample in a study of cytomegalovirus exposure and HLA in healthy donors. Researchers ran the PCR with 60 Vbeta and 13 Jbeta primers. Clones were sequenced by immunoSEQ multiplex PCR, and TCRdb holds only the in-frame ones, with some missing. The sample table sets out 75,000 to 80,000 clones. The sample consisted of PBMCs. These receptors all come from a man aged 18 to 35 in good health and CMV-seropositive.

The rearrangement uses TRBV7-6 and TRBJ2-3; a possible D gene is TRBD2 (7 bases). Germline V CDR1 and CDR2: SGHVS, FNYEAQ. Trimming removed 3 bases from V and 4 bases from J, with 11 bases in between. This CDR3 has 14 residues. DNA of the CDR3: TGTGCCAGCAGCTTGGGGGGGGCACCAGATACGCAGTATTTT. The encoded protein is CASSLGGAPDTQYF.

The CDR3 nucleotides are TGTGCCAGCAGTCGGCCAAGGGGCTCTGGGGCCAACGTCCTGACTTTC. The encoded protein is CASSRPRGSGANVLTF. The V gene is TRBV6-6, the J gene TRBJ2-6; the D gene is possibly TRBD1 (5 bases). CDR3 length: 16 amino acids. Per the germline V gene, CDR1 is MNHNY and CDR2 is SVGAGI (reference sequence). The V end lost 5 bases, the J end lost 0 bases, and 11 bases lay between the germline ends.

The genes are TRBV28 and TRBJ1-2; D is unresolved. This CDR3 is built from 16 residues. V dropped 7 bases and J dropped 2 bases, with 20 bases sitting between them. From germline, CDR1 is MDHEN and CDR2 SYDVKM. CDR3 coding DNA: TGTGCCAGCACCTCTCTATGGCGGGCAGGAAACTATGGCTACACCTTC. Protein: CASTSLWRAGNYGYTF.

V is TRBV6-4 and J is TRBJ2-1, with D possibly being TRBD1 (5 bases). From germline, CDR1 is MRHNA and CDR2 SNTAGT. The ends were cut back, 0 bases at V and 10 bases at J, with 19 bases in the middle. CDR3 length: 16 residues. The CDR3 DNA is TGTGCCAGCAGTGACTCTTTCGGGCAGGGTCGTTGGGAGCAGTTCTTC. This sequence encodes CASSDSFGQGRWEQFF.

The chain carries TRBV15 and TRBJ1-4; 7 nucleotides match TRBD1. Germline lookup yields CDR1 LNHNV and CDR2 YYDKDF (reference sequence). V was pared by 2 bases and J by 6 bases, with 6 bases of the junction left unmatched. The CDR3 length is 15 residues. CDR3 nucleotide sequence: TGTGCCACCAGCAGAAACCGACAGGGAGATGAAAAACTGTTTTTT. Translation gives CATSRNRQGDEKLFF.

This chain uses TRBV6-6 with TRBJ1-1; TRBD1 aligns across 7 bases. V trimming: 6 bases; J trimming: 1 base; junction bases outside the gene matches: 5. Germline-derived CDR1 and CDR2 are MNHNY and SVGAGI (reference sequence). This CDR3 has 14 amino acids. The CDR3, as DNA: TGTGCCAGCAGCCACGGGACAGCGAACACTGAAGCTTTCTTT. It yields the protein CASSHGTANTEAFF.

This chain joins TRBV2 and TRBJ2-3; the D gene is possibly TRBD1 (6 bases). CDR1 is SNHLY and CDR2 is FYNNEI in the germline V gene. With 10 bases removed from V and 6 bases from J, the gap between germline ends came to 17 bases. The CDR3 has 13 amino acids. DNA of the CDR3: TGTGCCAAATTACCCAGGGGAAGGGATACGCAGTATTTT. Protein sequence: CAKLPRGRDTQYF.

The rearrangement uses TRBV19 and TRBJ1-2; D gene uncertain. Deletions cut 7 bases from V and 6 bases from J, with 15 bases between. The CDR3 extends over 13 amino acids. Germline loops: CDR1 LNHDA, CDR2 SQIVND (reference sequence). The CDR3: CASNEGYLDGYTF. The CDR3 DNA is TGTGCCAGTAATGAGGGTTATTTGGATGGCTACACCTTC. The full variable domain, completed using reference TRBV19 and TRBJ1-2, is DGGITQSPKYLFRKEGQNVTLSCEQNLNHDAMYWYRQDPGQGLRLIYYSQIVNDFQKGDIAEGYSVSREKKESFPLTVTSAQKNPTAFYLCASNEGYLDGYTFGSGTRLTVV.

The chain couples TRBV5-5 to TRBJ1-4; unclear D gene. Trimming took 1 base from V and 5 from J, leaving 18 bases between them. The CDR3 is made up of 17 amino acids. Germline CDR1 reads SGHKS; CDR2 reads YYEKEE (reference sequence). The CDR3 region is CASSLSRVESFNEKLFF. The CDR3 DNA reads TGTGCCAGCAGCTTGTCCCGTGTCGAGAGCTTCAATGAAAAACTGTTTTTT.

This chain connects TRBV5-4 to TRBJ1-1, with 9 bases that match TRBD1. The CDR3 extends over 16 amino acids. V shed 3 bases, J shed 2 bases, and the junction held 8 bases outside the gene matches. Germline V lookup: CDR1 SGHNT, CDR2 YYREEE (reference sequence). The CDR3 sequence: CASSWGTGRSNTEAFF. The CDR3, as DNA: TGTGCCAGCAGCTGGGGGACAGGGCGATCTAACACTGAAGCTTTCTTT.

The rearrangement uses TRBV11-2 and TRBJ2-7; TRBD1 might be the D (6 bases). CDR3 length equals 12 residues. Trimming cost V 4 bases and J 7 bases, with 11 bases left between them. Germline values: CDR1 SGHAT, CDR2 FQNNGV. CDR3 DNA: TGTGCCAGCAGCTACACAGGGTCAGAGCAGTACTTC. This translates into CASSYTGSEQYF.

The chain has TRBV7-9 and TRBJ2-5, with 7 bases matching TRBD1. This CDR3 contains 14 residues. V shed 5 bases and J 0 bases; nucleotides not matched to a gene: 3. CDR1 is SEHNR, CDR2 FQNEAQ, per germline (reference sequence). The CDR3 DNA follows: TGTGCCAGCAGCCTAGGGGGCTACCAAGAGACCCAGTACTTC. This encodes CASSLGGYQETQYF.

The chain carries TRBV19 and TRBJ1-1; TRBD1 aligns across 7 bases. J gave up 2 bases and V 6 bases, and 3 bases lay outside the gene matches. Germline V gene sequence: CDR1 LNHDA, CDR2 SQIVND (reference sequence). There are 13 residues in the CDR3. CDR3 protein: CASRRQGNTEAFF. CDR3 bases: TGTGCCAGTAGAAGACAGGGCAACACTGAAGCTTTCTTT.

The rearrangement uses TRBV15 and TRBJ2-3, with unresolved D. Deletions cut 5 bases from V and 6 bases from J, with 12 bases between. From germline, CDR1 is LNHNV and CDR2 YYDKDF (reference sequence). The CDR3 sequence is 13 residues long. The CDR3, as DNA: TGTGCCACCAGCTCCCGCCAGATGGATACGCAGTATTTT. Its protein is CATSSRQMDTQYF.

The rearrangement links TRBV4-2 to TRBJ2-7; TRBD2 matches 11 bases. Germline trimming cut 0 bases from V and 2 bases from J; bases unmatched to any gene: 12. This CDR3 contains 19 residues. The germline CDR1 and CDR2 sequences are LGHNA and YNFKEQ. The CDR3 is CASSQDKELAGVLTYEQYF. Written as DNA, the CDR3 is TGTGCCAGCAGCCAAGATAAGGAACTAGCGGGGGTCTTAACCTACGAGCAGTACTTC.

This chain uses TRBV2 with TRBJ2-2; possibly TRBD1 for D (6 bases). V lost 4 bases to trimming and J lost 5 bases, with 11 bases between them. The CDR3 has 14 residues. Germline loops: CDR1 SNHLY, CDR2 FYNNEI. The CDR3, as DNA: TGTGCCAGCAGTGCCACCACAGGGACCGGGGAGCTGTTTTTT. It encodes CASSATTGTGELFF.

DNA for the CDR3: TGTGCCAGCAGTGCCTCGACTAGCGGCCCTCCGAATGAGCAGTTCTTC. This gives the protein CASSASTSGPPNEQFF. The rearrangement joins TRBV25-1 to TRBJ2-1; 9 nucleotides agree with TRBD2. The CDR3 is 16 residues long. V trimming: 4 bases; J trimming: 7 bases; junction bases outside the gene matches: 11. Germline CDR1 reads MGHDK; CDR2 reads SYGVNS.